This record covers a single TCR beta chain. Its target is not known. From germline, CDR1 is SNHLY and CDR2 FYNNEI. Trimming took 7 bases from V and 9 from J, leaving 10 bases between them. The CDR3 is 11 residues long. These data belong to a study of shared clonotypes between healthy human individuals. Study-wide results and caveats: About 5% of naive CD4 clonotypes were common to a handful of donors. Compared with memory subsets, naive subsets generally had larger estimated richness.

Only in-frame clones appear in the TCRdb table, and some are missing; sequencing was by immunoSEQ multiplex PCR. In the table there are around 1.5 million clones, 95% to 99% of which are singletons. What was sequenced was naive CD4+ T cells sorted from blood. Subset described: CD45RA+ positively selected. The source of this sequence is a man aged 30-40 years in good health. The chain employs TRBV2 and TRBJ2-1; D tentatively fits TRBD1 or TRBD2 (5 bases each). CDR3 region: CASKAGSEQFF. For the CDR3, the DNA is TGTGCCAGCAAAGCAGGGAGTGAGCAGTTCTTC. Full variable domain (missing parts from reference TRBV2 and TRBJ2-1): EPEVTQTPSHQVTQMGQEVILRCVPISNHLYFYWYRQILGQKVEFLVSFYNNEISEKSEIFDDQFSVERPDGSNFTLKIRSTKLEDSAMYFCASKAGSEQFFGPGTRLTVL.